The next 29 T cell receptor beta chains were all read from a single sample in a study of control samples from healthy donors and cancer patients. Only in-frame clones appear in the TCRdb table, and some are missing; sequencing was by immunoSEQ multiplex PCR. The sample carries approximately 70,000 clones, about 83% recorded once. Sequencing input: blood. The receptors derive from a man in his 60s in good health.

Ten or more counts support this clone. The rearrangement links TRBV14 to TRBJ1-2, with D tentatively TRBD1 (5 bases). V was clipped by 1 base and J by 4 bases, with 7 bases between them. CDR1 SGHDN and CDR2 FVKESK come from the germline V gene. The CDR3 is made up of 13 amino acids. CDR3 in amino acids: CASSQARAYGYTF. CDR3 coding DNA: TGTGCCAGCAGCCAAGCCAGGGCCTATGGCTACACCTTC.

The chain carries TRBV21-1 and TRBJ1-1. TRBV21-1 is a listed pseudogene. This CDR3 is 16 amino acids long. CDR3 DNA sequence: TGTGCCAGCAGCAAAGGAAGGGTCGACGGGTGCCCTGAAGCTTTCTTT. This codes for CASSKGRVDGCPEAFF.

In the case of this clone: Germline is not matched at one junction end, which may reflect a read error. The chain employs TRBV7-2 and TRBJ2-2; possible D gene TRBD2, 5 bases. Germline lookup yields CDR1 SGHTA and CDR2 FQGNSA. This CDR3 spans 17 amino acids. The CDR3, as DNA: TGTGCCAGCAGCTCGAGGGAAAGGACGGTTTCCACCCGGGAGCTGTTTTTT. It translates to CASSSRERTVSTRELFF.

The chain couples TRBV6-6 to TRBJ2-1; no firm D call. This CDR3 has 11 amino acids. The germline CDR1 and CDR2 sequences are MNHNY and SVGAGI (reference sequence). Between the trimmed V and J ends, which lost 5 bases and 7 bases, there was a span of 6 bases. CDR3 protein: CASSGRNEQFF. The CDR3 DNA reads as TGTGCCAGCAGTGGACGGAATGAGCAGTTCTTC.

The chain recombines TRBV28 with TRBJ2-7, with 8 positions matching TRBD2. This CDR3 is 15 amino acids long. CDR1 and CDR2 from the germline V gene are MDHEN and SYDVKM. The trim removed 4 bases at V and 4 bases at J, leaving 9 bases unmatched. CDR3 sequence reads: CASSSREGTRYEQYF. In DNA form, the CDR3 reads TGTGCCAGCAGTTCCCGGGAGGGAACGAGATACGAGCAGTACTTC.

The gene calls are TRBV3-1 (or the pseudogene TRBV3-2) and TRBJ1-1; no firm D call. The V end lost 4 bases, the J end lost 4 bases, and 4 bases lay between the germline ends. The germline gives CDR1 LGHDT, CDR2 YNNKEL (reference sequence). This CDR3 has 11 amino acids. The CDR3 is CASSLSTEAFF. CDR3 nucleotide sequence: TGTGCCAGCAGCCTCAGCACTGAAGCTTTCTTT.

The chain combines TRBV19 with TRBJ2-3; D gene uncertain. The V gene lost 3 bases and the J gene lost 2 bases, with 9 bases spanning the gap. There are 14 residues in the CDR3. Germline V gene lookup returns CDR1 LNHDA and CDR2 SQIVND (reference sequence). CDR3 sequence: CASSMAVVTDTQYF. As DNA, the CDR3 is TGTGCCAGTAGTATGGCGGTAGTCACAGATACGCAGTATTTT.

The chain carries TRBV7-2 and TRBJ1-5; 12 nucleotides agree with TRBD1. Per the germline V gene, CDR1 is SGHTA and CDR2 is FQGNSA. V lost 5 bases and J lost 2; bases outside the gene matches: 10. The CDR3 totals 18 residues. The CDR3, as DNA: TGTGCCAGCAGCGCCGGGACAGGGGGCGGACGGCGCAATCAGCCCCAGCATTTT. Translating it yields CASSAGTGGGRRNQPQHF. Drawing the rest from reference TRBV7-2 and TRBJ1-5, the complete variable domain is GAGVSQSPSNKVTEKGKDVELRCDPISGHTALYWYRQSLGQGLEFLIYFQGNSAPDKSGLPSDRFSAERTGGSVSTLTIQRTQQEDSAVYLCASSAGTGGGRRNQPQHFGDGTRLSIL.

The chain combines TRBV3-1 (or the pseudogene TRBV3-2) with TRBJ2-3; 8 positions agree with TRBD1. V lost 4 bases to trimming and J lost 11 bases; unmatched junction nucleotides: 5. This CDR3 region has 12 residues. Germline lookup yields CDR1 LGHDT and CDR2 YNNKEL (reference sequence). The CDR3 nucleotides are TGTGCCAGCAGCCTTACCGGGACAGGGCAGTATTTT. This encodes CASSLTGTGQYF.

In this sample, this clone turned up a few times. This rearrangement joins TRBV2 to TRBJ1-1; D is uncertain. Looked up from germline, CDR1 is SNHLY and CDR2 is FYNNEI. The V end lost 7 bases, the J end lost 4 bases, and 13 bases lay between the germline ends. The CDR3 covers 13 residues. The CDR3 reads CASTLPGSTEAFF. The CDR3 DNA follows: TGTGCCAGCACTCTCCCCGGCTCCACTGAAGCTTTCTTT. Supplemented by reference TRBV2 and TRBJ1-1, the full variable domain reads EPEVTQTPSHQVTQMGQEVILRCVPISNHLYFYWYRQILGQKVEFLVSFYNNEISEKSEIFDDQFSVERPDGSNFTLKIRSTKLEDSAMYFCASTLPGSTEAFFGQGTRLTVV.

The gene calls are TRBV21-1 and TRBJ2-4; the D call TRBD1 from the table was never checked on the DNA. TRBV21-1 is a pseudogene locus. The CDR3 length is 21 residues. This CDR3 is CASSKGDRKGIPVLAKNIQYF. CDR3 DNA: TGTGCCAGCAGCAAAGGGGACAGAAAAGGTATTCCAGTCCTAGCCAAAAACATTCAGTACTTC.

J is TRBJ1-5 and V is TRBV6-6; D is undetermined. The CDR3 has 14 residues. Germline V gives CDR1 MNHNY, CDR2 SVGAGI (reference sequence). The germline V and J ends were trimmed by 2 bases and 6 bases, with 11 bases remaining between them. The CDR3 DNA reads as TGTGCCAGCAGTTACGTGAGGGCTCCTCAGCCCCAGCATTTT. This sequence encodes CASSYVRAPQPQHF.

V is TRBV28 and J is TRBJ2-7; no clear D gene. The CDR3 has 14 amino acids. The V gene lost 7 bases and the J gene lost 3 bases, with 16 bases spanning the gap. Per the germline V gene, CDR1 is MDHEN and CDR2 is SYDVKM. This CDR3 reads CASIKAGPFYEQYF. The CDR3 DNA reads as TGTGCCAGCATTAAGGCCGGCCCCTTCTACGAGCAGTACTTC.

The rearrangement joins TRBV2 to TRBJ2-7; 8 bases line up with TRBD1. The germline gives CDR1 SNHLY, CDR2 FYNNEI. V dropped 4 bases and J dropped 3; count of bases not matched to a gene: 2. The CDR3 loop spans 13 amino acids. The CDR3 here is CASSVGQVYEQYF. The CDR3 DNA reads as TGTGCCAGCAGTGTGGGACAGGTCTACGAGCAGTACTTC.

This chain connects TRBV28 to TRBJ1-5, with TRBD1 matching 7 bases. Germline values: CDR1 MDHEN, CDR2 SYDVKM. This CDR3 spans 16 amino acids. Trimming at V came to 7 bases and at J to 0 bases, leaving 9 bases not matched to a gene. CDR3 sequence (DNA): TGTGCCAGCACACCAGGGGGGGTGAATAGCAATCAGCCCCAGCATTTT. Translating gives CASTPGGVNSNQPQHF.

The CDR3 is CASSLVLGAQETQYF. In DNA form, the CDR3 reads TGTGCCAGCAGCTTGGTCCTGGGGGCCCAAGAGACCCAGTACTTC. V is TRBV5-4 and J is TRBJ2-5; D may be TRBD1 (6 bases). V lost 0 bases, J lost 1 base, and 10 bases lay in between. The CDR3 covers 15 residues. Germline lookup yields CDR1 SGHNT and CDR2 YYREEE (reference sequence).

The rearrangement joins TRBV29-1 to TRBJ1-1; tentatively, D is TRBD1 (5 bases). Germline CDR1 SQVTM, CDR2 ANQGSEA. The CDR3 sequence is 11 residues long. The germline V and J ends were trimmed by 6 bases and 7 bases, with 12 bases remaining between them. The CDR3 sequence is CSVQSGGEAFF. The CDR3 DNA is TGCAGCGTACAGAGTGGGGGTGAAGCTTTCTTT.

The chain employs TRBV18 and TRBJ1-4; 10 nucleotides match TRBD1. Trimming took 3 bases from V and 5 from J; bases not matched to a gene: 3. The V gene's germline CDR1 is KGHSH and CDR2 LQKENI. The CDR3 contains 15 residues. CDR3 bases: TGTGCCAGCTCACCGGACAGGGGGATGAATGAAAAACTGTTTTTT. This encodes CASSPDRGMNEKLFF.

With regard to this clone: Different DNA sequences within this sample yield the same CDR3. The chain joins TRBV5-4 to TRBJ2-3; 14 nucleotides match TRBD2. Germline V gene data show CDR1 as SGHNT and CDR2 as YYREEE (reference sequence). CDR3 size: 16 residues. With 4 bases clipped from V and 3 bases from J, the junction kept 4 bases outside the gene matches. The chain's CDR3 is CASSLGLAGGTDTQYF. The CDR3 region has the DNA TGTGCCAGCAGCCTCGGACTAGCGGGAGGAACAGATACGCAGTATTTT. Together with reference TRBV5-4 and TRBJ2-3, the CDR3 gives the full variable domain: ETGVTQSPTHLIKTRGQQVTLRCSSQSGHNTVSWYQQALGQGPQFIFQYYREEENGRGNFPPRFSGLQFPNYSSELNVNALELDDSALYLCASSLGLAGGTDTQYFGPGTRLTVL.

The genes are TRBV19 and TRBJ2-3, with 8 bases fitting TRBD1. The germline V gene has CDR1 LNHDA and CDR2 SQIVND (reference sequence). CDR3 length equals 14 residues. With V trimmed by 3 bases and J by 4 bases, 3 bases remained unmatched. The CDR3 nucleotides read TGTGCCAGTAGTATTCGACAGGGGTCAGATACGCAGTATTTT. Protein sequence: CASSIRQGSDTQYF.

V gene TRBV6-4 combines with J gene TRBJ2-1; D not resolved. The CDR3 totals 15 residues. The V end lost 6 bases, the J end lost 2 bases, and 14 bases lay between the germline ends. From germline, CDR1 is MRHNA and CDR2 SNTAGT. As DNA, the CDR3 is TGTGCCAGCAGGGATACCCGCGGTCCCTACAATGAGCAGTTCTTC. This gives the protein CASRDTRGPYNEQFF.

This clone has just a few counts. This chain joins TRBV24-1 and TRBJ1-5; D call uncertain. This CDR3 region has 13 residues. V shed 4 bases and J shed 4 bases, with 7 bases lying between them. Germline V CDR1 and CDR2: KGHDR, SFDVKD. CDR3 nucleotide sequence: TGTGCCACCAGTGAAGGGAGGAATCAGCCCCAGCATTTT. As protein: CATSEGRNQPQHF.

Here the CDR3 DNA reads TGTGCCAGCAGCCAAGAAAAGGCCAGTGCAACTAGCGAAAAACTGTTTTTT. As protein: CASSQEKASATSEKLFF. The chain carries TRBV4-2 and TRBJ1-4; D remains unclear. The germline V gene has CDR1 LGHNA and CDR2 YNFKEQ. Trimming removed 0 bases at V and 8 bases at J, with 19 bases between. The CDR3 extends over 17 amino acids.

The chain combines TRBV4-3 with TRBJ2-3; D gene ambiguous. This CDR3 is built from 15 residues. Germline V gene data show CDR1 as LGHNA and CDR2 as YSLEER. V shed 0 bases and J shed 5 bases, with 12 bases lying between them. The CDR3, as DNA: TGCGCCAGCAGCCAAGATGAATCCAATCGAGATACGCAGTATTTT. Protein product: CASSQDESNRDTQYF.

The V and J genes are TRBV19 and TRBJ2-4; 9 positions match TRBD2. The CDR3 is 16 amino acids. Germline V gene lookup returns CDR1 LNHDA and CDR2 SQIVND (reference sequence). The V and J ends lost 5 bases and 7 bases, in that order; junction bases with no gene match: 12. The CDR3 loop is CASSSGTSFGGNIQYF. The CDR3, as DNA: TGTGCCAGTAGTTCCGGGACTAGCTTTGGGGGGAACATTCAGTACTTC.

The rearrangement joins TRBV28 to TRBJ2-2; D is uncertain. The germline gives CDR1 MDHEN, CDR2 SYDVKM. This CDR3 is 13 amino acids long. The V end was cut by 6 bases, the J end by 4 bases, with 9 bases between. As DNA, the CDR3 is TGTGCCAGCAGGGCACCCCTCACCGGGGAGCTGTTTTTT. Protein product: CASRAPLTGELFF.

The V gene is TRBV2, the J gene TRBJ2-5; D gene unclear. This CDR3 region has 11 residues. From germline, CDR1 is SNHLY and CDR2 FYNNEI. V was shortened by 1 base and J by 4 bases, with 1 base between the two germline ends. CDR3 in amino acids: CASSEGETQYF. DNA of the CDR3: TGTGCCAGCAGTGAAGGAGAGACCCAGTACTTC.

The rearrangement joins TRBV4-1 to TRBJ2-1; possible D gene TRBD2, 6 bases. The CDR3 is made up of 15 amino acids. Germline V CDR1 and CDR2: MGHRA, YSYEKL. Trimming pared 1 base from V and 10 bases from J, leaving 17 bases between. The CDR3 DNA reads as TGCGCCAGCAGCCAAGTCCGGGACTCGCCAGGGGAGCAGTTCTTC. Translating gives CASSQVRDSPGEQFF.

The chain combines TRBV10-3 with TRBJ1-2; 12 nucleotides line up with TRBD1. The CDR3 loop spans 15 amino acids. Germline lookup yields CDR1 ENHRY and CDR2 SYGVKD. J was trimmed by 0 bases and V by 10 bases; bases with no gene match: 6. CDR3 sequence (DNA): TGTGCCACGGGACAGGGGGCTTCAGCTAACTATGGCTACACCTTC. Its translation: CATGQGASANYGYTF.